A single sample is the source of the 11 T cell receptor beta chains below, sequenced in a study of blood T cell repertoires in COVID-19. Sequencing was performed with immunoSEQ multiplex PCR; in TCRdb, only in-frame clones are kept and a portion is missing. This table holds approximately 140,000 clones, approximately 83% found once. Input material: peripheral blood. The receptors were gathered from a man between 65 and 85 years old with acute or convalescent COVID-19.

This sequence joins TRBV28 and TRBJ2-1, with a tentative D call TRBD2 (5 bases). The V end was cut by 6 bases, the J end by 13 bases, with 13 bases between. The CDR3 length is 11 residues. Germline CDR1 reads MDHEN; CDR2 reads SYDVKM. The DNA of the CDR3 is TGTGCCAGCAGCCCCGGGATCGGTCAGTTCTTC. This sequence encodes CASSPGIGQFF.

The V gene is TRBV11-2, the J gene TRBJ2-3, with 8 positions matching TRBD1. CDR1 and CDR2 (germline): SGHAT, FQNNGV. CDR3 length: 15 residues. Trimming took 2 bases from V and 4 from J; bases not matched to a gene: 5. DNA for the CDR3: TGTGCCAGCAGCTTACGGACAGGGAAGGCAGATACGCAGTATTTT. Protein sequence: CASSLRTGKADTQYF.

The chain has TRBV7-3 and TRBJ1-2; 9 bases match TRBD1. The length of the CDR3 is 14 residues. V shed 4 bases, J shed 3 bases, and the junction held 3 bases outside the gene matches. From germline, CDR1 is SGHTA and CDR2 FQGTGA. CDR3 sequence: CASSSDRGDYGYTF. CDR3 sequence (DNA): TGTGCCAGCAGCTCCGACAGGGGGGACTATGGCTACACCTTC.

V is TRBV27 and J is TRBJ1-1; D call uncertain. The germline gives CDR1 MNHEY, CDR2 SMNVEV (reference sequence). V was cut by 3 bases and J by 1 base, with 12 bases left in between. The CDR3 consists of 15 residues. The CDR3 here is CASSFIGISNTEAFF. CDR3 nucleotide sequence: TGTGCCAGCAGTTTCATCGGGATATCGAACACTGAAGCTTTCTTT.

The chain employs TRBV28 and TRBJ2-1; 11 bases align to TRBD1. Germline lookup yields CDR1 MDHEN and CDR2 SYDVKM. V dropped 9 bases and J dropped 2; count of bases not matched to a gene: 9. The CDR3 is 16 residues long. The CDR3 DNA sequence: TGTGCCAGTGGGGTCCCGGGACAGGGGGCCTACAATGAGCAGTTCTTC. Translated, it gives CASGVPGQGAYNEQFF.

This chain links TRBV7-2 with TRBJ2-3, with 8 bases fitting TRBD1. V dropped 5 bases and J dropped 1; count of bases not matched to a gene: 5. The CDR3 has 15 amino acids. Germline assignment: CDR1 SGHTA and CDR2 FQGNSA. The CDR3 nucleotides are TGTGCCAGCAGCCCTGAGACAGGGGGCACAGATACGCAGTATTTT. Translated, it gives CASSPETGGTDTQYF.

This clone appeared a few times. CDR3 residues: CASRYYTSGSSEQYF. The DNA for the CDR3 is TGCGCCAGCAGATATTATACTAGCGGGAGTAGTGAGCAGTACTTC. This chain uses TRBV5-1 with TRBJ2-7; 11 nucleotides line up with TRBD2. The CDR3 totals 15 residues. Trimming took 5 bases from V and 7 from J; bases not matched to a gene: 11. In germline, CDR1 is SGHRS, CDR2 YFSETQ. The full variable domain, completed using reference TRBV5-1 and TRBJ2-7, is KAGVTQTPRYLIKTRGQQVTLSCSPISGHRSVSWYQQTPGQGLQFLFEYFSETQRNKGNFPGRFSGRQFSNSRSEMNVSTLELGDSALYLCASRYYTSGSSEQYFGPGTRLTVT.

The chain recombines TRBV11-2 with TRBJ2-3; perhaps TRBD1 as D (5 bases). The CDR3 extends over 14 amino acids. Trimming left V 5 bases short and J 1 base short, with 10 bases between. Germline V gives CDR1 SGHAT, CDR2 FQNNGV. CDR3 residues: CASSPLTGTDTQYF. In nucleotides, the CDR3 is TGTGCCAGCAGCCCATTGACAGGCACAGATACGCAGTATTTT.

The DNA for the CDR3 is TGTGCCAGCAGCGTAGCTCTCAGCGGGGGGTTTGGCACAGATACGCAGTATTTT. It yields the protein CASSVALSGGFGTDTQYF. The chain carries TRBV9 and TRBJ2-3; TRBD2 agrees at 9 bases. The germline V gene has CDR1 SGDLS and CDR2 YYNGEE. The CDR3 runs 18 residues. V shed 0 bases and J 1 base; nucleotides not matched to a gene: 9.

This clone was recorded only once. J is TRBJ2-1 and V is TRBV19; 8 bases fit TRBD2. CDR1 is LNHDA, CDR2 SQIVND, per germline (reference sequence). V lost 2 bases and J lost 8; bases outside the gene matches: 11. The CDR3 contains 16 residues. This CDR3 is CASSIKGTRTPDEQFF. Here the CDR3 DNA reads TGTGCCAGTAGTATAAAAGGGACTAGAACCCCGGATGAGCAGTTCTTC.

The genes are TRBV24-1 and TRBJ2-1; 9 nucleotides agree with TRBD2. Germline V gene lookup returns CDR1 KGHDR and CDR2 SFDVKD. V was clipped by 4 bases and J by 5 bases; unmatched bases: 5. The CDR3 has 15 amino acids. The CDR3 bases are TGTGCCACCAGTGAAGGTAGCGGGGGCAACAATGAGCAGTTCTTC. This encodes CATSEGSGGNNEQFF.